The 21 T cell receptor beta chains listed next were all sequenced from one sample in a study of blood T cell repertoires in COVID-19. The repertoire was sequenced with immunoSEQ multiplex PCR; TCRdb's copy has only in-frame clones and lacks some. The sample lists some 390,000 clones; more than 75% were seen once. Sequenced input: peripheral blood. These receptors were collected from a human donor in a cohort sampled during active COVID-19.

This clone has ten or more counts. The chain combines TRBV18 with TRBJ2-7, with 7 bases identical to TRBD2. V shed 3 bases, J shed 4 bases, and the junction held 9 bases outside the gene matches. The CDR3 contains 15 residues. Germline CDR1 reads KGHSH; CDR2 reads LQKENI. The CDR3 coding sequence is TGTGCCAGCTCACCGGGCAGGGAGGGGAATTACGAGCAGTACTTC. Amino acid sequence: CASSPGREGNYEQYF.

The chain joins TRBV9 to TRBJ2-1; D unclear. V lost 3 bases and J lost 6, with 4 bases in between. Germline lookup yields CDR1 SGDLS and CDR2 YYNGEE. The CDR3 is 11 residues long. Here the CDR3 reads CASSGGNEQFF. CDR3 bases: TGTGCCAGCAGCGGCGGCAATGAGCAGTTCTTC.

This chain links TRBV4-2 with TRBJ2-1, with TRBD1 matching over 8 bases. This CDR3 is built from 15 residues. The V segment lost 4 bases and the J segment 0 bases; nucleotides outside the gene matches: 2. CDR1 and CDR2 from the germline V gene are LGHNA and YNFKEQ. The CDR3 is CASSPGGNSYNEQFF. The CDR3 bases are TGTGCCAGCAGCCCAGGGGGCAACTCCTACAATGAGCAGTTCTTC.

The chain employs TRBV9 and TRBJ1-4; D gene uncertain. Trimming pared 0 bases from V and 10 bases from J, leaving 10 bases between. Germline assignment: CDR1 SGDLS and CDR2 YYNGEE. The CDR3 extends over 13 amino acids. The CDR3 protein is CASSVGVTGKLFF. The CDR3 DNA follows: TGTGCCAGCAGCGTAGGGGTGACGGGAAAACTGTTTTTT. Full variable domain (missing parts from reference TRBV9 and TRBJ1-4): DSGVTQTPKHLITATGQRVTLRCSPRSGDLSVYWYQQSLDQGLQFLIQYYNGEERAKGNILERFSAQQFPDLHSELNLSSLELGDSALYFCASSVGVTGKLFFGSGTQLSVL.

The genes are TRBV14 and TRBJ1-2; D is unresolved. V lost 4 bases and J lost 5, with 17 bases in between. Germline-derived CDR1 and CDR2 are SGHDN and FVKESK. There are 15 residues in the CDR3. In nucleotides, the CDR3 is TGTGCCAGCAGCCCCCAACTAGGGATTGGGTATGGCTACACCTTC. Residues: CASSPQLGIGYGYTF.

In DNA, the CDR3 is TGTGCCAGTAGTATGTCAAGGGGGCGTAACGAGCAGTACTTC. This encodes CASSMSRGRNEQYF. This chain connects TRBV19 to TRBJ2-7; 7 positions match TRBD1. CDR1 and CDR2 (germline): LNHDA, SQIVND (reference sequence). V lost 3 bases, J lost 5 bases, and 7 bases stayed unmatched. The CDR3 covers 14 residues.

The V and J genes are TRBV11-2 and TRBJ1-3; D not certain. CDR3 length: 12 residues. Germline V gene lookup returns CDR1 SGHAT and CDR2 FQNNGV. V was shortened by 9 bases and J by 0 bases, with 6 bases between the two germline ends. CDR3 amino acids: CASMSSGNTIYF. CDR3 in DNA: TGTGCCAGTATGTCCTCTGGAAACACCATATATTTT.

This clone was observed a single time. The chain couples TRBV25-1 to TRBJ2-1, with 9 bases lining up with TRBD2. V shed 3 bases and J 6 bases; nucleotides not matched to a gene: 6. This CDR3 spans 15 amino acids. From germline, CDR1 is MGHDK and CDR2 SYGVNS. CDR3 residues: CASSEIAGAFNEQFF. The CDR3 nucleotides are TGTGCCAGCAGTGAGATAGCGGGAGCCTTCAATGAGCAGTTCTTC.

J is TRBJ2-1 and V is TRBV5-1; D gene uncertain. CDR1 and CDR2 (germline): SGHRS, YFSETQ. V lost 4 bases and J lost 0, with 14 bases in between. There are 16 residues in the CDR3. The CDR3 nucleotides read TGCGCCAGCAGCCTGATACTCTCGAGCTCCTACAATGAGCAGTTCTTC. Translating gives CASSLILSSSYNEQFF.

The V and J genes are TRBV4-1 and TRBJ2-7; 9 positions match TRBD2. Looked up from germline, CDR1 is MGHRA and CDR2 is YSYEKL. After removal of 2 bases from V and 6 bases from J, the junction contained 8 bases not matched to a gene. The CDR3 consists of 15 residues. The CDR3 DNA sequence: TGCGCCAGCAGCCAATTAGGGCTAGCGGGAACCGAGCAGTACTTC. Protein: CASSQLGLAGTEQYF.

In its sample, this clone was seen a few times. Here the CDR3 reads CASSPGQAPRPQHF. CDR3 sequence (DNA): TGTGCCAGCTCACCTGGACAGGCACCTCGGCCCCAGCATTTT. This chain links TRBV18 with TRBJ1-5, with TRBD1 matching over 7 bases. Germline loops: CDR1 KGHSH, CDR2 LQKENI. This CDR3 region has 14 residues. Unmatched junction bases numbered 8, after V lost 3 bases and J lost 9 bases.

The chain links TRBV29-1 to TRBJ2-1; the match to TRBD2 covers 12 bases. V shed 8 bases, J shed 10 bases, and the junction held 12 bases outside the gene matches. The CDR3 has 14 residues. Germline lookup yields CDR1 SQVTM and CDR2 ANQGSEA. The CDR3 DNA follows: TGCAGCATGGCCGGCTCAGGGACTAGCGGGGAGCAGTTCTTC. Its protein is CSMAGSGTSGEQFF.

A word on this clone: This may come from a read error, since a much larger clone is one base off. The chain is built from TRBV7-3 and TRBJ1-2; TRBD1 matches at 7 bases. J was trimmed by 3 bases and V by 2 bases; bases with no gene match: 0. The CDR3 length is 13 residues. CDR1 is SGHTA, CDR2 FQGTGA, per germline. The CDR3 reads CASSLGTDYGYTF. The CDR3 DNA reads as TGTGCCAGCAGCTTAGGGACAGACTATGGCTACACCTTC.

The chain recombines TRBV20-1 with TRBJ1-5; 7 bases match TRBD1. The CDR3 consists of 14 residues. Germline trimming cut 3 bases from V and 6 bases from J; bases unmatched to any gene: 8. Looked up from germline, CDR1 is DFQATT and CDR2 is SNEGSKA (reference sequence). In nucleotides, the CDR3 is TGCAGTGCTAGTAAGGGACAGTGGGCTCAGCCCCAGCATTTT. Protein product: CSASKGQWAQPQHF.

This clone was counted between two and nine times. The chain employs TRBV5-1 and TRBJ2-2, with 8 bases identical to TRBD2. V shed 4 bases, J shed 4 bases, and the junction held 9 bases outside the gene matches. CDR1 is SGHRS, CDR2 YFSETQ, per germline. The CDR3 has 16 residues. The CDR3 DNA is TGCGCCAGCAGCCTCTCGGGGACTAGGAGCACCGGGGAGCTGTTTTTT. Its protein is CASSLSGTRSTGELFF.

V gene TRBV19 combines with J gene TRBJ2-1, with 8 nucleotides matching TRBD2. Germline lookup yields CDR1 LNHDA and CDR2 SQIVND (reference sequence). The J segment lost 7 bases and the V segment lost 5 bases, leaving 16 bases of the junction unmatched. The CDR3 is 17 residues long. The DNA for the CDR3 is TGTGCCAGTAGTTCGGAAAGACTAGCGATTGGCAAGAATGAGCAGTTCTTC. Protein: CASSSERLAIGKNEQFF.

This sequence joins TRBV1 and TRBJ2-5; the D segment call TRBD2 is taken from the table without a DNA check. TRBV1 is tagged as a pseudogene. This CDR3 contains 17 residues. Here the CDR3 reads CTSSQAGLAGGKETQYF. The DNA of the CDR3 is TGCACCAGCAGCCAAGCAGGACTAGCGGGGGGGAAAGAGACCCAGTACTTC.

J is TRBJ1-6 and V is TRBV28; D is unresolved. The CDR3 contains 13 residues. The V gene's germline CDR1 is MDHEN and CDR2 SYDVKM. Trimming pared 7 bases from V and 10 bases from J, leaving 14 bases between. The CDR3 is CASTSPPRSPLHF. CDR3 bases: TGTGCCAGCACCTCACCCCCTAGGTCACCCCTCCACTTT.

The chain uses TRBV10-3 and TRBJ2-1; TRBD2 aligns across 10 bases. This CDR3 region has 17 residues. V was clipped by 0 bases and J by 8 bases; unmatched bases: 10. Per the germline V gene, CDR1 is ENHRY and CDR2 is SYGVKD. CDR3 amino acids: CAISESNEASGSYEQFF. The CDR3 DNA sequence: TGTGCCATCAGTGAGTCGAATGAGGCTAGCGGGAGTTATGAGCAGTTCTTC.

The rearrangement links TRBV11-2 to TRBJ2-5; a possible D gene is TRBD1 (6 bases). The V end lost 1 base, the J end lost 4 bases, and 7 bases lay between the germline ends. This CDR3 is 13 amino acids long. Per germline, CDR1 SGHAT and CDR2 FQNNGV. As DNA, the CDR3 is TGTGCCAGCAGCTTAGCAGGGGTAGAGACCCAGTACTTC. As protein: CASSLAGVETQYF.

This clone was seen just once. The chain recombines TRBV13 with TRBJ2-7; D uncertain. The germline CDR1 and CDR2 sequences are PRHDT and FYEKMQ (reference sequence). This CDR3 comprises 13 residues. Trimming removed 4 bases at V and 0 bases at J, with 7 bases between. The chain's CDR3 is CASSYYPSYEQYF. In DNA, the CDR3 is TGTGCCAGCAGCTACTACCCCTCCTACGAGCAGTACTTC.